This TCR beta chain was observed in a study of blood T cells in healthy people across ages. PCR was performed a second time for 7 to 11 cycles using a sample-barcoded 5' primer and a J-beta primer mix. No fewer than 2.5 million CDR3-containing paired-end reads came from each sample. A single record per CDR3 protein comes from TCRdb applying MiXCR to the 5' RACE reads. The sample lists some 1.5 million distinct CDR3 sequences; about 30% were seen once. V lost 2 bases and J lost 7; bases outside the gene matches: 9. Germline V CDR1 and CDR2: SGHTA, FQGTGA. The CDR3 runs to 15 residues. This chain links TRBV7-3 with TRBJ2-7, with 9 bases that match TRBD1. The specimen sequenced was blood. The clonotype originates from a woman in her twenties or thirties in good health. The DNA for the CDR3 is TGTGCCAGCAGCTTAGGGACAGGGCTTTACAATGAGCAGTACTTC. It yields the protein CASSLGTGLYNEQYF. The full variable domain, rest sourced from reference TRBV7-3 and TRBJ2-7, is GAGVSQTPSNKVTEKGKYVELRCDPISGHTALYWYRQSLGQGPEFLIYFQGTGAADDSGLPNDRFFAVRPEGSVSTLKIQRTERGDSAVYLCASSLGTGLYNEQYFGPGTRLTVT.